These 5 T cell receptor beta chains share one sample of origin, sequenced in a study of breast tumors, draining lymph nodes, adjacent tissues. Samples came from axillary lymph nodes draining the breast cancer. MiXCR was run by TCRdb on the multiplex PCR reads, yielding one entry per CDR3 protein. The sample holds about 230,000 distinct CDR3 sequences, less than 40% seen once. The source material was axillary lymph node tissue. These receptors all stem from a female donor with breast cancer. Some clones in this sample may be carry-over from other donors' samples.

This clonotype was recorded at least ten times. CDR3: CASSFVRLHEQFF. CDR3 coding DNA: TGTGCCAGCAGTTTTGTCCGTCTCCATGAGCAGTTCTTC. V gene TRBV12-3 or TRBV12-4 combines with J gene TRBJ2-1; D ambiguous. Trimming removed 3 bases at V and 8 bases at J, with 11 bases between. The CDR3 loop spans 13 amino acids.

In regard to this clonotype: This may stem from a read error, because a much larger clone lies one nucleotide away. V gene TRBV5-5 combines with J gene TRBJ1-2; no reliable D call. Germline lookup yields CDR1 SGHKS and CDR2 YYEKEE (reference sequence). The V end lost 2 bases, the J end lost 3 bases, and 14 bases lay between the germline ends. CDR3 length: 15 amino acids. The CDR3 spells CASSLAWAGDYGYTF. For the CDR3, the DNA is TGTGCCAGCAGCTTAGCGTGGGCCGGGGACTATGGCTACACCTTC.

This clonotype was detected ten times or more. CDR3 loop: CASSLDRDSTIYF. CDR3 nucleotide sequence: TGCGCCAGCAGCTTGGACAGGGACAGCACCATATATTTT. The chain joins TRBV5-1 to TRBJ1-3; 7 nucleotides align to TRBD1. CDR1 and CDR2 from the germline V gene are SGHRS and YFSETQ. CDR3 length: 13 amino acids. The V and J ends lost 0 bases and 9 bases, in that order; junction bases with no gene match: 3. The whole variable domain, filled in from reference TRBV5-1 and TRBJ1-3, reads KAGVTQTPRYLIKTRGQQVTLSCSPISGHRSVSWYQQTPGQGLQFLFEYFSETQRNKGNFPGRFSGRQFSNSRSEMNVSTLELGDSALYLCASSLDRDSTIYFGEGSWLTVV.

The chain has TRBV7-8 and TRBJ2-1, with 10 bases fitting TRBD2. The CDR3 sequence is 17 residues long. CDR1 SGHVS and CDR2 FQNEAQ come from the germline V gene. V shed 1 base, J shed 4 bases, and the junction held 7 bases outside the gene matches. CDR3 amino acids: CASSLGVASGGYNEQFF. CDR3 bases: TGTGCCAGCAGCTTAGGTGTAGCTAGCGGGGGATACAATGAGCAGTTCTTC.

This clonotype was recorded at least ten times. The V call is TRBV6-5, the J call TRBJ1-5; 9 bases are shared with TRBD1. After removal of 10 bases from V and 6 bases from J, the junction contained 13 bases not matched to a gene. The CDR3 consists of 15 residues. Per the germline V gene, CDR1 is MNHEY and CDR2 is SVGAGI. CDR3 in DNA: TGTGCCACCTCTTCACGGACAGGGGTGGGTCAGCCCCAGCATTTT. As protein: CATSSRTGVGQPQHF.